This T cell receptor beta chain was retrieved from a study of T cell responses to AZD1222 COVID-19 vaccine. Overall study: Doses given second, at about 4 or about 12 weeks, were pooled.

About this clone itself: The antigen is undetermined.

The method was immunoSEQ multiplex PCR; TCRdb's version includes in-frame clones alone and lacks a portion of them. The table records approximately 90,000 clones, about 92% of them present only once. General study findings and limits: Seropositivity was recorded at baseline in only a handful of AZD1222 recipients. Donors, mostly white British, included more females; clonal diversity was possibly underestimated. Vaccine-associated CD4 TCRs spanned spike, dominant at 160-218 and 743-854.

Looked up from germline, CDR1 is MNHNY and CDR2 is SVGAGI (reference sequence). This CDR3 comprises 20 residues. The ends lost 6 bases at V and 2 bases at J; junction bases unmatched: 17. This sequence originates from an adult in good health. This specimen was peripheral blood, taken on day 0 of AZD1222 vaccination. This chain joins TRBV6-6 and TRBJ2-3; TRBD2 aligns across 13 bases. The CDR3 loop is CASSSNGGTSGVPFTDTQYF. The DNA of the CDR3 is TGTGCCAGCAGCTCGAACGGAGGGACTAGCGGGGTCCCATTCACAGATACGCAGTATTTT.